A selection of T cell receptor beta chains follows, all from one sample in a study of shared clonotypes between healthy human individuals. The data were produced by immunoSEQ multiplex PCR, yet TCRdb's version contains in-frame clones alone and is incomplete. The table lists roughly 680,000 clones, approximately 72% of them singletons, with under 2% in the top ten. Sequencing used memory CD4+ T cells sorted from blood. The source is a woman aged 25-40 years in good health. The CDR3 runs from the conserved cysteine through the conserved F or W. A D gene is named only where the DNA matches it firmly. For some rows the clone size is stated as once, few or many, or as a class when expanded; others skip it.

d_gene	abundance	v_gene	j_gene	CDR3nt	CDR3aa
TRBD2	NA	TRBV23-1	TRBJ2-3	TGCGCCAGCAGTCCCCTCCGCGGGAGGGTTAGGACAGATACGCAGTATTTT	CASSPLRGRVRTDTQYF
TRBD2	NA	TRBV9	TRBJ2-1	TGTGCCAGCAGCGTAGCTCCCCTTGCTAGCGGCTACAATGAGCAGTTCTTC	CASSVAPLASGYNEQFF
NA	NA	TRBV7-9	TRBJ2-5	TGTGCCAGCAGCCGACTAGAGTTGGAGACCCAGTACTTC	CASSRLELETQYF
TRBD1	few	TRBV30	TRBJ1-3	TGTGCCTGGAGTGTAATAGGGACAGCGACATACAGCTCTGGAAACACCATATATTTT	CAWSVIGTATYSSGNTIYF
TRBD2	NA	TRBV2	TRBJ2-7	TGTGCCAGCAGACCCCCTCGTGCGGGAGGGCCGTCCGAGCAGTACTTC	CASRPPRAGGPSEQYF
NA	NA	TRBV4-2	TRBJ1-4	TGTGCCAGCAGCCGAGTGGGGGGAACTAATGAAAAACTGTTTTTT	CASSRVGGTNEKLFF
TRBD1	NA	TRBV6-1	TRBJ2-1	TGTGCCAGCAGTGGGTCGGGACAGTCTTACAATGAGCAGTTCTTC	CASSGSGQSYNEQFF
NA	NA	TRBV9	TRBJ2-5	TGTGCCAGCAGCCTCAGTAGCCAGTTCGGGGAGACCCAGTACTTC	CASSLSSQFGETQYF
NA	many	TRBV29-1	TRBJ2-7	TGCAGCGTTATGTGGCGAAGCTCCTACGAGCAGTACTTC	CSVMWRSSYEQYF
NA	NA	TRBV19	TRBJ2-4	TGTGCCAGTAGCCTGATTACCGGGGCGGCCATTCAGTACTTC	CASSLITGAAIQYF
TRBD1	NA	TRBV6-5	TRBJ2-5	TGTGCCAGCAGCCAGGGGACAGGGTATCAAGAGACCCAGTACTTC	CASSQGTGYQETQYF
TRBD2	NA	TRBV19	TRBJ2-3	TGTGCCAGTAGACGGCTAGCGGGCCTGGATACGCAGTATTTT	CASRRLAGLDTQYF
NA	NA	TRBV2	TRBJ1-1	TGTGCCAGCAATAGGGACAATATGAACACTGAAGCTTTCTTT	CASNRDNMNTEAFF
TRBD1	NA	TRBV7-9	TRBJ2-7	TGTGCCAGCAGCTTAGTAAGACAGGGATCTTACGAGCAGTACTTC	CASSLVRQGSYEQYF
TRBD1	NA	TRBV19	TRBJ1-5	TGTGCCAGTAGTATTTGGCAGGGGGGCAATCAGCCCCAGCATTTT	CASSIWQGGNQPQHF
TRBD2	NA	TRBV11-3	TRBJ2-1	TGTGCCAGCAGCTTTGGACTAGCGGGAGCCTACAATGAGCAGTTCTTC	CASSFGLAGAYNEQFF
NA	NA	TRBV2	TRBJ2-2	TGTGCCAGCAGTGTCGACTTGGGGGAGCTGTTTTTT	CASSVDLGELFF
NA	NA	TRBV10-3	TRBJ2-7	TGTGCCATCAGTGTAGATCAAAGGGAGCAGTACTTC	CAISVDQREQYF
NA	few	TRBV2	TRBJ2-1	TGTGCCAGGACGACCCGCAACTCCTACAATGAGCAGTTCTTC	CARTTRNSYNEQFF
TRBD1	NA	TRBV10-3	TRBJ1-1	TGTGCCATCAGTGATTTGGACAGGGGTATTACTGAAGCTTTCTTT	CAISDLDRGITEAFF
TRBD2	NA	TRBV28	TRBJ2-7	TGTGCCAGCAGATCCACGGGACTAACCTACGAGCAGTACTTC	CASRSTGLTYEQYF
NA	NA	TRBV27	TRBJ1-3	TGTGCCAGCAGTTTCCGGGGTACTGGAAACACCATATATTTT	CASSFRGTGNTIYF
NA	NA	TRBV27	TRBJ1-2	TGTGCCAGCATCGGGGCCGGCTATGGCTACACCTTC	CASIGAGYGYTF
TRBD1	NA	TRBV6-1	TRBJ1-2	TGTGCCAGCAGTGGAACCGGGACAGGCGTTTTCGGCTACACCTTC	CASSGTGTGVFGYTF
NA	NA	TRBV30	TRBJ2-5	TGTGCCTGGGACAGGAGTCTTTATCAAGAGACCCAGTACTTC	CAWDRSLYQETQYF
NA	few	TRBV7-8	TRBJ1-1	TGTGCCAGCAGCTTCGGGTGGGGGGGTGAAGCTTTCTTT	CASSFGWGGEAFF
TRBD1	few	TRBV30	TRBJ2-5	TGTGCCTGGAAACCCGGGACAGAAGAGACCCAGTACTTC	CAWKPGTEETQYF